Listed here is a single T cell receptor (beta chain). Its antigen is unidentified. CD8 cells classed as naive were CD45RO-negative and positively selected for CCR7, excluding terminally differentiated effector memory CD45RA+ cells. The donor population consisted of healthy HIV-negative adults with no recent acute infections or vaccinations. This entry comes from a study of shared clonotypes between healthy human individuals. Findings and caveats of the study: Naive subsets generally exceeded memory subsets in estimated richness.

Profiling relied on immunoSEQ multiplex PCR, and the TCRdb table lists in-frame clones only, not all of them. The sample includes about 580,000 clones, about 98% of them seen just once. CDR3 length: 15 amino acids. With V trimmed by 8 bases and J by 3 bases, 8 bases remained unmatched. Germline assignment: CDR1 MDHEN and CDR2 SYDVKM. This chain links TRBV28 with TRBJ2-3, with 10 bases matching TRBD2. This sequence was found in a man aged 30-40 years in good health. The sample was naive CD8+ T cells sorted from blood. The CDR3 coding sequence is TGTGCCAGCCTCTCGGAGGGACTAGCGACAGATACGCAGTATTTT. The encoded protein is CASLSEGLATDTQYF.